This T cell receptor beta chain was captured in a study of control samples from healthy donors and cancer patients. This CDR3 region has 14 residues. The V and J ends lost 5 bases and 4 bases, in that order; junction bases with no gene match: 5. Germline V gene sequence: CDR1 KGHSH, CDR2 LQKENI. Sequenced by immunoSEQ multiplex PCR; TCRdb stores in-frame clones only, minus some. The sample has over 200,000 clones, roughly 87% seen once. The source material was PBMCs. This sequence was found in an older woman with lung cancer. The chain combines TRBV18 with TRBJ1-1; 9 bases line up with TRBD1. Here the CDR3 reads CASSFRQGGTEAFF. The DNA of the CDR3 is TGTGCCAGCTCATTCAGACAGGGGGGCACTGAAGCTTTCTTT. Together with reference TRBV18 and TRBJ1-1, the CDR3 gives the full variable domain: NAGVMQNPRHLVRRRGQEARLRCSPMKGHSHVYWYRQLPEEGLKFMVYLQKENIIDESGMPKERFSAEFPKEGPSILRIQQVVRGDSAAYFCASSFRQGGTEAFFGQGTRLTVV.